The source of this TCR beta chain is a study of blood T cell repertoires in COVID-19. As for the study in general: PBMCs, B-cell-depleted T cells, or T cells were the source of the cDNA or gDNA that made up the material.

Categorization into cohorts depended on clinical history that participants reported. This CDR3 is built from 12 residues. The ends lost 7 bases at V and 4 bases at J; junction bases unmatched: 5. The germline gives CDR1 SQVTM, CDR2 ANQGSEA. Data came from immunoSEQ multiplex PCR; TCRdb stores just in-frame clones and leaves some out. The sample shows approximately 150,000 clones, around four fifths of them seen only once. Input material: PBMCs or T cells enriched from blood (not recorded which). The clonotype comes from a woman aged 50 to 65 who had recovered from COVID-19. The chain recombines TRBV29-1 with TRBJ2-3; 7 positions match TRBD2. DNA for the CDR3: TGCAGCGGGTTTGCGGGAGCAGATACGCAGTATTTT. Protein: CSGFAGADTQYF.